This TCR beta chain was sequenced in a study of T cells in Graves' hyperthyroidism and ophthalmopathy. Study-wide context: Peripheral blood specimens were obtained at initial diagnosis, prior to any treatment.

RNA transcripts gave rise to amplified TCR beta CDR3 regions. TCR CDR3 underwent first-round RT-PCR with the HTBI primer set. TCRdb processed the multiplex PCR reads anew with MiXCR; each CDR3 protein has one entry. The sample has around 580,000 distinct CDR3 sequences, 16% seen once. With respect to this clonotype: Its specificity is unknown. One end of the junction is discordant with germline, which a read error may explain.

Out of approximately 10 ml of fresh peripheral blood came the PBMCs. Germline V gives CDR1 MDHEN, CDR2 SYDVKM. This CDR3 has 14 residues. Study results and limitations: Most clonotypes that expanded in the thyroid above 0.001 also showed up in blood. Ophthalmopathy was model-predicted a median approximately 6.9 months pre-onset.

The sample comprised blood. This rearrangement joins TRBV28 to TRBJ2-1; 8 bases map to TRBD1. The source of this sequence is a woman aged 18-29 years with Graves' hyperthyroidism. This chain's CDR3 is CAISKGQGGETQFF. Here the CDR3 DNA reads TGTGCCATCAGTAAAGGACAGGGAGGAGAGACCCAGTTCTTC. The variable domain in full, completed from reference TRBV28 and TRBJ2-1, reads DVKVTQSSRYLVKRTGEKVFLECVQDMDHENMFWYRQDPGLGLRLIYFSYDVKMKEKGDIPEGYSVSREKKERFSLILESASTNQTSMYLCAISKGQGGETQFFGPGTRLTVL.